The next 25 T cell receptor beta chains were all read from a single sample in a study of CD8+ T cells in alopecia areata. In each case, RNA was isolated and then reverse transcribed into cDNA as the sequencing template. Profiling relied on immunoSEQ multiplex PCR, and the TCRdb table lists in-frame clones only, not all of them. Here the sample spans some 130,000 clones, 45% to 60% being singletons. The treatment here: oral pan-JAK inhibitor, 5-10 mg twice daily. Sequences were derived from CD8+ T cells sorted from blood, sampled at week 4, from a patient treated with tofacitinib. The receptors come from a human donor with alopecia areata.

The chain carries TRBV9 and TRBJ1-4; 7 bases fit TRBD1. Germline V gives CDR1 SGDLS, CDR2 YYNGEE. The J segment lost 7 bases and the V segment lost 3 bases, leaving 9 bases of the junction unmatched. CDR3 length equals 15 residues. For the CDR3, the DNA is TGTGCCAGCAGCGAGGGGGCCGGGGGCGGTGAAAAACTGTTTTTT. It encodes CASSEGAGGGEKLFF.

This sequence joins TRBV29-1 and TRBJ2-7; TRBD1 agrees at 9 bases. Trimming removed 7 bases from V and 7 bases from J; junction bases left unmatched: 5. This CDR3 is 11 amino acids long. Germline V CDR1 and CDR2: SQVTM, ANQGSEA. CDR3 sequence reads: CSAGTGSEQYF. The CDR3 DNA reads TGCAGCGCCGGGACAGGGTCGGAGCAGTACTTC.

The gene calls are TRBV30 and TRBJ1-1; D possibly corresponds to TRBD1 (5 bases). CDR3 size: 14 residues. The germline gives CDR1 GTSNPN, CDR2 SVGIG (reference sequence). Trimming took off 0 bases at V and 4 bases at J, with 12 bases between the two ends. In nucleotides, the CDR3 is TGTGCCTGGAGTGTAGGAAAGGGGATCACTGAAGCTTTCTTT. Translation gives CAWSVGKGITEAFF.

This chain uses TRBV13 with TRBJ2-5; D not resolved. The CDR3 totals 13 residues. Germline CDR1 reads PRHDT; CDR2 reads FYEKMQ (reference sequence). The V end was cut by 2 bases, the J end by 9 bases, with 13 bases between. CDR3 loop: CASSLSRPRAQYF. CDR3 nucleotide sequence: TGTGCCAGCAGCTTAAGCAGACCACGGGCCCAGTACTTC.

The chain joins TRBV5-6 to TRBJ1-1; D remains unclear. V was clipped by 0 bases and J by 1 base, with 7 bases between them. The CDR3 contains 14 residues. Germline assignment: CDR1 SGHDT and CDR2 YYEEEE. CDR3 in amino acids: CASSLERKNTEAFF. The CDR3 DNA reads as TGTGCCAGCAGCTTGGAGAGGAAGAACACTGAAGCTTTCTTT.

J is TRBJ2-1 and V is TRBV27; TRBD2 matches 16 bases. V dropped 7 bases and J dropped 5; count of bases not matched to a gene: 5. The CDR3 covers 16 residues. Germline V gives CDR1 MNHEY, CDR2 SMNVEV (reference sequence). The CDR3 bases are TGTGCCAGCACCCCTGGGACTAGCGGGGGGGACAATGAGCAGTTCTTC. It is translated as CASTPGTSGGDNEQFF.

In this sample, this clone turned up a few times. In DNA, the CDR3 is TGTGCCAGCAGCTTATCTGGGCATGAGCAGTTCTTC. It yields the protein CASSLSGHEQFF. V and J are TRBV7-9 and TRBJ2-1; no reliable D call. This CDR3 region has 12 residues. The germline gives CDR1 SEHNR, CDR2 FQNEAQ (reference sequence). The V end lost 2 bases, the J end lost 8 bases, and 7 bases lay between the germline ends.

This clone is a singleton in its sample. This sequence joins TRBV7-9 and TRBJ2-1; D is perhaps TRBD1 (6 bases). This CDR3 comprises 12 residues. Germline V gene sequence: CDR1 SEHNR, CDR2 FQNEAQ (reference sequence). With 6 bases removed from V and 7 bases from J, the gap between germline ends came to 10 bases. CDR3 coding DNA: TGTGCCAGCAGACAGGGTGGAAATGAGCAGTTCTTC. As protein: CASRQGGNEQFF.

The V and J genes are TRBV20-1 and TRBJ1-5; no clear D gene. This CDR3 contains 9 residues. Germline V gene lookup returns CDR1 DFQATT and CDR2 SNEGSKA (reference sequence). Deletions cut 7 bases from V and 6 bases from J, with 4 bases between. CDR3 DNA: TGCAGTGTGGGTCAGCCCCAGCATTTT. Amino acids: CSVGQPQHF.

This chain uses TRBV9 with TRBJ1-2; tentatively, D is TRBD1 (5 bases). Germline CDR1 SGDLS, CDR2 YYNGEE. This CDR3 spans 14 amino acids. V dropped 0 bases and J dropped 6 bases, with 12 bases sitting between them. CDR3 coding DNA: TGTGCCAGCAGCGTAGCTGGGGGGGGAGATGGCTACACCTTC. It codes for CASSVAGGGDGYTF.

This clone was seen a handful of times. This rearrangement joins TRBV29-1 to TRBJ2-5; 8 positions agree with TRBD2. J lost 5 bases, V lost 4 bases, and 15 bases had no gene match. Germline V gene data show CDR1 as SQVTM and CDR2 as ANQGSEA. The CDR3 length is 16 residues. CDR3 amino acids: CSVAGVAGHPRETQYF. The CDR3 nucleotides are TGCAGCGTTGCGGGGGTAGCGGGGCACCCCCGGGAGACCCAGTACTTC.

The gene calls are TRBV10-3 and TRBJ2-1, with D possibly matching TRBD2 (6 bases). The length of the CDR3 is 15 residues. The V gene's germline CDR1 is ENHRY and CDR2 SYGVKD. V was pared by 2 bases and J by 8 bases, with 16 bases between. CDR3 region: CAISERLSGGDEQFF. The CDR3 nucleotides read TGTGCCATCAGTGAGCGTCTCTCCGGAGGGGATGAGCAGTTCTTC.

Within the sample, this clone is medium-sized. The rearrangement uses TRBV7-3 and TRBJ1-1, with D unclear. The ends were cut back, 5 bases at V and 4 bases at J, with 14 bases in the middle. Germline CDR1 reads SGHTA; CDR2 reads FQGTGA. This CDR3 has 14 amino acids. CDR3 coding DNA: TGTGCCAGCAGCGAAGGTTTGTTAGGCACTGAAGCTTTCTTT. Protein: CASSEGLLGTEAFF. Variable domain in full (rest from reference TRBV7-3 and TRBJ1-1): GAGVSQTPSNKVTEKGKYVELRCDPISGHTALYWYRQSLGQGPEFLIYFQGTGAADDSGLPNDRFFAVRPEGSVSTLKIQRTERGDSAVYLCASSEGLLGTEAFFGQGTRLTVV.

The chain recombines TRBV7-9 with TRBJ2-7; D may be TRBD2 (5 bases). The CDR3 runs to 13 residues. Germline assignment: CDR1 SEHNR and CDR2 FQNEAQ (reference sequence). V was trimmed by 6 bases and J by 6 bases, leaving 15 bases between them. CDR3: CASSYPNGVEQYF. The CDR3 DNA follows: TGTGCCAGCAGTTACCCCAACGGGGTCGAGCAGTACTTC.

The genes are TRBV4-1 and TRBJ2-5, with TRBD1 identical over 10 bases. V lost 4 bases and J lost 5; bases outside the gene matches: 4. The CDR3 sequence is 14 residues long. Germline-derived CDR1 and CDR2 are MGHRA and YSYEKL. CDR3 sequence (DNA): TGCGCCAGCAGCCTTGGGACAGGGGAGGAGACCCAGTACTTC. Encoded protein: CASSLGTGEETQYF.

V and J are TRBV9 and TRBJ2-3; 8 bases map to TRBD2. Germline values: CDR1 SGDLS, CDR2 YYNGEE. The CDR3 contains 13 residues. Trimming at V came to 4 bases and at J to 5 bases, leaving 3 bases not matched to a gene. CDR3 residues: CASSLREGDTQYF. The DNA of the CDR3 is TGTGCCAGCAGCCTCCGGGAGGGAGATACGCAGTATTTT.

This clone has just a few counts. CDR3: CASSQWTGEGYNEQFF. The CDR3 bases are TGCGCCAGCAGCCAGTGGACAGGCGAAGGCTACAATGAGCAGTTCTTC. V is TRBV5-1 and J is TRBJ2-1, with 7 bases fitting TRBD1. CDR1 is SGHRS, CDR2 YFSETQ, per germline. With 4 bases clipped from V and 3 bases from J, the junction kept 10 bases outside the gene matches. The CDR3 has 16 amino acids.

The gene calls are TRBV29-1 and TRBJ1-1; D is perhaps TRBD1 (6 bases). V shed 7 bases and J shed 1 base, with 13 bases lying between them. The CDR3 contains 13 residues. The germline gives CDR1 SQVTM, CDR2 ANQGSEA. The CDR3 is CSALSGENTEAFF. For the CDR3, the DNA is TGCAGCGCCCTCTCAGGGGAGAACACTGAAGCTTTCTTT.

This clone appeared a single time. This chain connects TRBV9 to TRBJ1-5; no clear D. CDR1 and CDR2 from the germline V gene are SGDLS and YYNGEE. The V end was cut by 3 bases, the J end by 3 bases, with 13 bases between. The CDR3 length is 15 residues. CDR3 sequence: CASSDEEDDNQPQHF. DNA for the CDR3: TGTGCCAGCAGCGACGAGGAGGACGACAATCAGCCCCAGCATTTT. Using reference TRBV9 and TRBJ1-5 for the parts outside the CDR3, the full variable domain is DSGVTQTPKHLITATGQRVTLRCSPRSGDLSVYWYQQSLDQGLQFLIQYYNGEERAKGNILERFSAQQFPDLHSELNLSSLELGDSALYFCASSDEEDDNQPQHFGDGTRLSIL.

This clone was observed a handful of times. The gene calls are TRBV13 and TRBJ2-7; TRBD1 agrees at 10 bases. The J segment lost 7 bases and the V segment lost 1 base, leaving 4 bases of the junction unmatched. This CDR3 region has 14 residues. Germline V gives CDR1 PRHDT, CDR2 FYEKMQ (reference sequence). DNA of the CDR3: TGTGCCAGCAGCTTAGAAGACAGGGGGCGTGAGCAGTACTTC. Its translation: CASSLEDRGREQYF.

The chain links TRBV6-5 to TRBJ2-5; tentatively, D is TRBD1 (6 bases). Trimming removed 5 bases from V and 4 bases from J, with 11 bases in between. The CDR3 has 13 residues. Germline CDR1 is MNHEY and CDR2 is SVGAGI. The CDR3 DNA sequence: TGTGCCAGCAGTAGGGACATCGCAGAGACCCAGTACTTC. Protein sequence: CASSRDIAETQYF.

This rearrangement joins TRBV7-9 to TRBJ2-1, with 8 bases lining up with TRBD1. The CDR3 totals 14 residues. V dropped 1 base and J dropped 8; count of bases not matched to a gene: 4. CDR1 and CDR2 from the germline V gene are SEHNR and FQNEAQ (reference sequence). CDR3 DNA: TGTGCCAGCAGCTTAGTACAGGGGGACGATGAGCAGTTCTTC. It translates to CASSLVQGDDEQFF.

The gene calls are TRBV6-5 and TRBJ2-2; D is ambiguous. This CDR3 region has 12 residues. The germline gives CDR1 MNHEY, CDR2 SVGAGI. Trimming removed 8 bases at V and 4 bases at J, with 8 bases between. The CDR3 sequence is CASGVSTGELFF. The CDR3 DNA reads TGTGCCAGCGGAGTAAGCACCGGGGAGCTGTTTTTT.

The V call is TRBV5-1, the J call TRBJ2-5, with D hard to call. Per germline, CDR1 SGHRS and CDR2 YFSETQ. This CDR3 contains 12 residues. V was cut by 4 bases and J by 5 bases, with 9 bases left in between. CDR3 residues: CASSTRFETQYF. Written as DNA, the CDR3 is TGCGCCAGCAGCACCAGATTTGAGACCCAGTACTTC.

This clone has only a few counts. The V and J genes are TRBV25-1 and TRBJ2-5, with D possibly matching TRBD1 (5 bases). The CDR3 length is 14 residues. The germline V gene encodes CDR1 MGHDK and CDR2 SYGVNS. V was clipped by 1 base and J by 3 bases, with 9 bases between them. In DNA form, the CDR3 reads TGTGCCAGCAGTGAATTAGAAGGGGAAGAGACCCAGTACTTC. Translation gives CASSELEGEETQYF. Full variable domain (rest looked up from reference TRBV25-1 and TRBJ2-5): EADIYQTPRYLVIGTGKKITLECSQTMGHDKMYWYQQDPGMELHLIHYSYGVNSTEKGDLSSESTVSRIRTEHFPLTLESARPSHTSQYLCASSELEGEETQYFGPGTRLLVL.